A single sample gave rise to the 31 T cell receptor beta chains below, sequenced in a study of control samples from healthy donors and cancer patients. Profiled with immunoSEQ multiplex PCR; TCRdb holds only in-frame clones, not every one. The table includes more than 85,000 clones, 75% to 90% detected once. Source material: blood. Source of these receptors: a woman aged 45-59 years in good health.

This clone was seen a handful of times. The CDR3 bases are TGTGCCAGCATACCACGAGGCGACGAGCAGTACGTC. Translated: CASIPRGDEQYV. The J gene is TRBJ2-7, the V gene TRBV11-3, with no clear D. The V and J ends lost 7 bases and 5 bases respectively, with 12 bases between them. Germline CDR1 is SGHNT and CDR2 is YENEEA. The length of the CDR3 is 12 residues.

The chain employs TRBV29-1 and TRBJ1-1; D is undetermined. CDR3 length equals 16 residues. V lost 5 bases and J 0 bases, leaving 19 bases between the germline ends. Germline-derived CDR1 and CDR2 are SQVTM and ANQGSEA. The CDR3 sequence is CSVLGSGRPLNTEAFF. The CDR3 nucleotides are TGCAGCGTTCTGGGGAGTGGCCGGCCCCTGAACACTGAAGCTTTCTTT.

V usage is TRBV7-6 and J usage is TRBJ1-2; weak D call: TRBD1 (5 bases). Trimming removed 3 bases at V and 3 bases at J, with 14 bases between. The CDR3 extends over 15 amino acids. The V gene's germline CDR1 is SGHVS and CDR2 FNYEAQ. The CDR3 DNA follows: TGTGCCAGCAGCTTTACAGGTGAAGGGGACTATGGCTACACCTTC. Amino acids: CASSFTGEGDYGYTF.

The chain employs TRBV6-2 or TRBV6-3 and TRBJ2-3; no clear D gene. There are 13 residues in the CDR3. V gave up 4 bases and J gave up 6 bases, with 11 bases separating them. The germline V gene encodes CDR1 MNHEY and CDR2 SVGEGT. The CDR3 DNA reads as TGTGCCAGCAGTTTGGCTTCCTTCGATACGCAGTATTTT. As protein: CASSLASFDTQYF.

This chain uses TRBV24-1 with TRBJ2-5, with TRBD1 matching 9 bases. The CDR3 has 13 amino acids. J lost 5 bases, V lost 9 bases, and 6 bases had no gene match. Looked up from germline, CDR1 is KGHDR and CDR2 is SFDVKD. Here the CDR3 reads CATRDRERETQYF. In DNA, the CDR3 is TGTGCCACCCGGGACAGGGAGAGGGAGACCCAGTACTTC.

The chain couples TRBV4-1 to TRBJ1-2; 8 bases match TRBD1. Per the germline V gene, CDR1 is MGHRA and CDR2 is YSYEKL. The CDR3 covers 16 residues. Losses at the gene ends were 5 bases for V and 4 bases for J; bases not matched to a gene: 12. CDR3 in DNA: TGCGCCAGCAGCTGGGGGCCGGGACAGGAAACCTATGGCTACACCTTC. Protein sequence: CASSWGPGQETYGYTF.

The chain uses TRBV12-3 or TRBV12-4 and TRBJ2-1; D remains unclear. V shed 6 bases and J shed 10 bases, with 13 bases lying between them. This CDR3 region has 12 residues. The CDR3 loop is CASRLRVGEQFF. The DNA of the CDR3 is TGTGCCAGCAGGTTACGTGTTGGGGAGCAGTTCTTC.

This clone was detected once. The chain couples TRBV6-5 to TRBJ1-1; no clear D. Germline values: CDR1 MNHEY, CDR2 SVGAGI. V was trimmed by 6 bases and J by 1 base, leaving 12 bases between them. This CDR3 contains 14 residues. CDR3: CASSHPEGNTEAFF. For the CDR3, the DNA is TGTGCCAGCAGCCACCCGGAGGGGAACACTGAAGCTTTCTTT.

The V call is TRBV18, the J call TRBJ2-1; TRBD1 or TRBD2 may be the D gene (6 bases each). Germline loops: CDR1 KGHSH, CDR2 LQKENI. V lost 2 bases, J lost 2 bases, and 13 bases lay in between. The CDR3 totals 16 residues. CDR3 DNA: TGTGCCAGCTCACCAAAGGGGGAGGACGCCTACAATGAGCAGTTCTTC. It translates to CASSPKGEDAYNEQFF.

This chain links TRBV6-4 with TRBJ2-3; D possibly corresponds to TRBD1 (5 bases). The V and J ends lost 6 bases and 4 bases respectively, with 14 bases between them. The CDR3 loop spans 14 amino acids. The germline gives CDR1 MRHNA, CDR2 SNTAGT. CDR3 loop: CASRVQGAADTQYF. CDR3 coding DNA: TGTGCCAGCAGAGTTCAAGGGGCCGCAGATACGCAGTATTTT.

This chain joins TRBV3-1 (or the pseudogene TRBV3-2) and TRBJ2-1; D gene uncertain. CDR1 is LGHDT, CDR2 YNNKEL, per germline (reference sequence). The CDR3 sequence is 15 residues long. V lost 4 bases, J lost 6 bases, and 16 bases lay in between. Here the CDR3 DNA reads TGTGCCAGCAGCCTCCGGGCCCAAAAGGCCAATGAGCAGTTCTTC. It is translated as CASSLRAQKANEQFF.

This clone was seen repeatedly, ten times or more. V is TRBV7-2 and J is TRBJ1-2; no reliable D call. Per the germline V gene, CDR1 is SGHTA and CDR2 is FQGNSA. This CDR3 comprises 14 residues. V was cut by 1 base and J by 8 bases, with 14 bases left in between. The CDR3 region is CASSLEPGSNGYTF. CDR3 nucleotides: TGTGCCAGCAGCTTAGAACCTGGGAGTAACGGCTACACCTTC.

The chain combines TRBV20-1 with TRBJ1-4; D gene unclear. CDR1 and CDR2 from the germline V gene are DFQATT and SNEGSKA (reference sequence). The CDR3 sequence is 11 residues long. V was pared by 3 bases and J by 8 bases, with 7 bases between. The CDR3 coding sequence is TGCAGTGCTAGGGCGGGGGAAAAACTGTTTTTT. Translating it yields CSARAGEKLFF.

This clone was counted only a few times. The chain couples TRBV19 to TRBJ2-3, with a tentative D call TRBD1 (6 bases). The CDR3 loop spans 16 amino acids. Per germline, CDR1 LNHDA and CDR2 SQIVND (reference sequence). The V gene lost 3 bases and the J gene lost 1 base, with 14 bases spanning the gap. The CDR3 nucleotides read TGTGCCAGTAGTATCTCGAGGGGGATACGCACAGATACGCAGTATTTT. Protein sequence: CASSISRGIRTDTQYF.

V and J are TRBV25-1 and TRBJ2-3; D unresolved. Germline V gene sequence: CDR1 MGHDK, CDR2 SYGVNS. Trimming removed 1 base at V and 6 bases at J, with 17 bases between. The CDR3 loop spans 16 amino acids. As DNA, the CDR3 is TGTGCCAGCAGTGAATTAGCCTACCCCACGAAGGATACGCAGTATTTT. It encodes CASSELAYPTKDTQYF.

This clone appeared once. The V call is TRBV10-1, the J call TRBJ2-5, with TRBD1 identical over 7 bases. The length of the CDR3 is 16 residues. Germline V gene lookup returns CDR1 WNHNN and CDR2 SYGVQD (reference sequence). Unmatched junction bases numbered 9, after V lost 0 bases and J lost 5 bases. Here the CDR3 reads CASSESGKGARETQYF. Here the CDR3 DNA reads TGCGCCAGCAGTGAGTCGGGAAAGGGGGCGCGGGAGACCCAGTACTTC.

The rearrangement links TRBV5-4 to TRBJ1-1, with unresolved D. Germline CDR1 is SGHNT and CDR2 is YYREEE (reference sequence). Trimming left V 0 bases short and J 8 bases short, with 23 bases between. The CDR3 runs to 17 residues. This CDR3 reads CASSLAQARYDHLEAFF. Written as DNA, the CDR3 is TGTGCCAGCAGCTTGGCCCAGGCGAGGTACGACCACTTAGAAGCTTTCTTT. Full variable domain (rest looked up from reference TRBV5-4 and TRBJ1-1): ETGVTQSPTHLIKTRGQQVTLRCSSQSGHNTVSWYQQALGQGPQFIFQYYREEENGRGNFPPRFSGLQFPNYSSELNVNALELDDSALYLCASSLAQARYDHLEAFFGQGTRLTVV.

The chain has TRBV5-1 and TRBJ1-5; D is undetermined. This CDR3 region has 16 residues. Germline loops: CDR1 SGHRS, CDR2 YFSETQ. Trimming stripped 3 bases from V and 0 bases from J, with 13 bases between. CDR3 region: CASSSVGPYSNQPQHF. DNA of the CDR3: TGCGCCAGCAGCTCAGTTGGCCCATATAGCAATCAGCCCCAGCATTTT.

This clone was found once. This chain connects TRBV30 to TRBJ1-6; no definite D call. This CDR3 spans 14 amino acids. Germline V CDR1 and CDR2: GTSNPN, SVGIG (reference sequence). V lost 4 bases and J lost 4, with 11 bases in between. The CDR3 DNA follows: TGTGCCTGGACCCGGGAAATTTATAATTCACCCCTCCACTTT. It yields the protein CAWTREIYNSPLHF.

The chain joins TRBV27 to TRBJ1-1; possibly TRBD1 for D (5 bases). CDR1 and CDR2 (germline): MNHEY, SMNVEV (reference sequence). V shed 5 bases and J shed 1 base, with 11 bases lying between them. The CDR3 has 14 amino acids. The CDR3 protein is CASSPNQGNTEAFF. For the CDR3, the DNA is TGTGCCAGCAGTCCGAACCAGGGGAACACTGAAGCTTTCTTT.

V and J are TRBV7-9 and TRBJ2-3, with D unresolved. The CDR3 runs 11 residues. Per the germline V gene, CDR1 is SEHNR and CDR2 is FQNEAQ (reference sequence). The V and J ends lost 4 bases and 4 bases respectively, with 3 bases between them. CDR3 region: CASSWADTQYF. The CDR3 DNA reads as TGTGCCAGCAGCTGGGCAGATACGCAGTATTTT.

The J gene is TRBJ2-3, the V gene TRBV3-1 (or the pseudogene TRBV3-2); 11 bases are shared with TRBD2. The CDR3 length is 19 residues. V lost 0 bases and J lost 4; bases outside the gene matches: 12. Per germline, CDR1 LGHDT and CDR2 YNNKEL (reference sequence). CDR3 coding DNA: TGTGCCAGCAGCCAAGATTTCCGTCCTAGCGGGGGGTGGGCAGATACGCAGTATTTT. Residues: CASSQDFRPSGGWADTQYF.

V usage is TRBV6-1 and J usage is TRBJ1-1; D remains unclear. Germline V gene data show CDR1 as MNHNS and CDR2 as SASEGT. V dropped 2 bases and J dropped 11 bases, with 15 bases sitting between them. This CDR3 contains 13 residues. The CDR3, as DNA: TGTGCCAGCAGTGAACGCATCCAGCCCGTGGCTTTCTTT. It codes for CASSERIQPVAFF.

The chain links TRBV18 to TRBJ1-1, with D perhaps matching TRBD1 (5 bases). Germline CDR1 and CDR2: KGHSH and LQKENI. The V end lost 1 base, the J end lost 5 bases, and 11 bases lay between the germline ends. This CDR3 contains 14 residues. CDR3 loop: CASSPQGRETEAFF. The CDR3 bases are TGTGCCAGCTCACCACAGGGGCGAGAGACTGAAGCTTTCTTT. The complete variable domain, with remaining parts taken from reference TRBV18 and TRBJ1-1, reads NAGVMQNPRHLVRRRGQEARLRCSPMKGHSHVYWYRQLPEEGLKFMVYLQKENIIDESGMPKERFSAEFPKEGPSILRIQQVVRGDSAAYFCASSPQGRETEAFFGQGTRLTVV.

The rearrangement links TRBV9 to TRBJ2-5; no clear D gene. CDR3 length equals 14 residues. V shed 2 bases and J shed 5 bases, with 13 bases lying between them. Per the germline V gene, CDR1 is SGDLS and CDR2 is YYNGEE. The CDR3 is CASSVGASGETQYF. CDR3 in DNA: TGTGCCAGCAGCGTCGGAGCCTCCGGGGAGACCCAGTACTTC. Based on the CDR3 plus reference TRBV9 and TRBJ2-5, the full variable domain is DSGVTQTPKHLITATGQRVTLRCSPRSGDLSVYWYQQSLDQGLQFLIQYYNGEERAKGNILERFSAQQFPDLHSELNLSSLELGDSALYFCASSVGASGETQYFGPGTRLLVL.

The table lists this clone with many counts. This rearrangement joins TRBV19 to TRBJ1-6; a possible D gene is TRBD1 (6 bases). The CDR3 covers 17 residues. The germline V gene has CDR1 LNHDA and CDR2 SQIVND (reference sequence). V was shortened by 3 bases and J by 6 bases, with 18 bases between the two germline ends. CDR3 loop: CASSMGGQGNGNSPLHF. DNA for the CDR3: TGTGCCAGTAGTATGGGGGGCCAAGGGAACGGTAATTCACCCCTCCACTTT.

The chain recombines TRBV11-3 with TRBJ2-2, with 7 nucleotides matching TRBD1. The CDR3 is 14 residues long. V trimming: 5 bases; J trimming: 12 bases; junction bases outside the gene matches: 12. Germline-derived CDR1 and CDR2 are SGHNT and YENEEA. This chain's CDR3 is CASSRPPDRDQLFF. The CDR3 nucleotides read TGTGCCAGCAGCCGACCACCCGACAGGGATCAGCTGTTTTTT.

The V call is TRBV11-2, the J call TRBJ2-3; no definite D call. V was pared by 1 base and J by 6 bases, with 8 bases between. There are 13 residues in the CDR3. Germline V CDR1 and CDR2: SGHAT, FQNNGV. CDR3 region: CASSLVGPDTQYF. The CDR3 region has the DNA TGTGCCAGCAGCTTAGTCGGCCCCGATACGCAGTATTTT.

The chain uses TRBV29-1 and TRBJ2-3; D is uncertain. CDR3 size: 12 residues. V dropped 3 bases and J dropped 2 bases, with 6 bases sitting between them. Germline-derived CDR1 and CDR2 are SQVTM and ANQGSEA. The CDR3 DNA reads TGCAGCGTTGATAGGAACACAGATACGCAGTATTTT. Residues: CSVDRNTDTQYF.

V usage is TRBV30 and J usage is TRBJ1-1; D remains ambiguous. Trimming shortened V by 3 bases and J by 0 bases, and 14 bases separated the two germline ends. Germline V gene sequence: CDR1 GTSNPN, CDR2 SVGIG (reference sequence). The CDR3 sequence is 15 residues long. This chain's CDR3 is CAWRPRARMNTEAFF. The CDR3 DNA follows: TGTGCCTGGAGACCCCGCGCGAGGATGAACACTGAAGCTTTCTTT.

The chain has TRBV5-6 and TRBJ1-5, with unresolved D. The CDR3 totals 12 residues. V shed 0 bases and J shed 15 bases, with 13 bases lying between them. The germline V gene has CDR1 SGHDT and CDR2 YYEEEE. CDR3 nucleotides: TGTGCCAGCAGCTTGGCCGGGTCGGCATGGCATTTT. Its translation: CASSLAGSAWHF.